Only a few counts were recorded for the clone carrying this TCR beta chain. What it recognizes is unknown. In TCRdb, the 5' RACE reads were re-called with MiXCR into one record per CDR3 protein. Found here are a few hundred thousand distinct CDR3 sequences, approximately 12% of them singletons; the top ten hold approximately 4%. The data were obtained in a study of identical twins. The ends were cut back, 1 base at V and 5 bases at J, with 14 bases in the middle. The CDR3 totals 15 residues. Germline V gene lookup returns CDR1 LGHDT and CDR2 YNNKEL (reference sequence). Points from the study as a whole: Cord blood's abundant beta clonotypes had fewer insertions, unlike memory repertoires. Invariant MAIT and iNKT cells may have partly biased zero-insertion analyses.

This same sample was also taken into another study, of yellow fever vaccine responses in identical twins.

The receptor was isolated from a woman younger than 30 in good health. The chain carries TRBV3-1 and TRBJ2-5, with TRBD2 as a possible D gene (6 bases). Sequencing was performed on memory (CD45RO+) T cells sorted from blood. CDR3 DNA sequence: TGTGCCAGCAGCCAAGGCGTAGCGGAACTGGAGACCCAGTACTTC. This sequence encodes CASSQGVAELETQYF.